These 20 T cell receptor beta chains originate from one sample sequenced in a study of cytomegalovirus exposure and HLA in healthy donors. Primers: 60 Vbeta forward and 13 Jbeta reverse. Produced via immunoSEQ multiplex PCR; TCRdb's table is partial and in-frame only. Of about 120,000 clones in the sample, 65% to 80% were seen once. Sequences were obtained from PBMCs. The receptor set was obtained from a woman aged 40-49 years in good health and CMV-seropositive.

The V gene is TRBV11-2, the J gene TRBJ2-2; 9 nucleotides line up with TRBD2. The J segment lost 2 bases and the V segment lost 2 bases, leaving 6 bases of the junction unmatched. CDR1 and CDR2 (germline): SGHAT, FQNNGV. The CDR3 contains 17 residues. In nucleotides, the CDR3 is TGTGCCAGCAGCTTATTAGCGGGGGCCAGTAACACCGGGGAGCTGTTTTTT. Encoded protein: CASSLLAGASNTGELFF. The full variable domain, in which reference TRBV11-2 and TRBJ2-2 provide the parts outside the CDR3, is EAGVAQSPRYKIIEKRQSVAFWCNPISGHATLYWYQQILGQGPKLLIQFQNNGVVDDSQLPKDRFSAERLKGVDSTLKIQPAKLEDSAVYLCASSLLAGASNTGELFFGEGSRLTVL.

The CDR3 sequence is CASQGGTSGEQYF. Written as DNA, the CDR3 is TGTGCCAGCCAGGGTGGGACTAGTGGCGAGCAGTACTTC. V gene TRBV2 combines with J gene TRBJ2-7; TRBD2 agrees at 8 bases. After removal of 8 bases from V and 6 bases from J, the junction contained 9 bases not matched to a gene. This CDR3 comprises 13 residues. Germline CDR1 and CDR2: SNHLY and FYNNEI.

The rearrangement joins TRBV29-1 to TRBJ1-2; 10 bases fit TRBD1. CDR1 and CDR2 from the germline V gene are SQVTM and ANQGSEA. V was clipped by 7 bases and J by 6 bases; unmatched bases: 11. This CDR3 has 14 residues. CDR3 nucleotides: TGCAGCGCCCCCGGGGGGACAGGGGTTAATGGCTACACCTTC. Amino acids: CSAPGGTGVNGYTF.

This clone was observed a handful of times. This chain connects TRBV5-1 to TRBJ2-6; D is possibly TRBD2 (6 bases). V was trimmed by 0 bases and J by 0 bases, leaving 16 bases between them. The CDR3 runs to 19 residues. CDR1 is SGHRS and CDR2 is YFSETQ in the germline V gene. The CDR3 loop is CASSLVSAGSSSGANVLTF. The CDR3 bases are TGCGCCAGCAGCTTGGTTTCGGCGGGATCGAGCTCTGGGGCCAACGTCCTGACTTTC.

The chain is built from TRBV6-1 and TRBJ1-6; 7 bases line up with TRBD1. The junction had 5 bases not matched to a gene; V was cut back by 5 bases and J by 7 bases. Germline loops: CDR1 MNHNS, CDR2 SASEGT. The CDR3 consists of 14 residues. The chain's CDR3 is CASSTGTENSPLHF. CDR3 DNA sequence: TGTGCCAGCAGTACCGGGACAGAGAATTCACCCCTCCACTTT.

The CDR3 DNA reads TGTGCCTGGAGCCTAGCGGGAGCCTACGAGCAGTACTTC. Protein product: CAWSLAGAYEQYF. The gene calls are TRBV30 and TRBJ2-7, with TRBD2 matching over 10 bases. The CDR3 is 13 amino acids. CDR1 GTSNPN and CDR2 SVGIG come from the germline V gene (reference sequence). The trim removed 3 bases at V and 2 bases at J, leaving 1 base unmatched.

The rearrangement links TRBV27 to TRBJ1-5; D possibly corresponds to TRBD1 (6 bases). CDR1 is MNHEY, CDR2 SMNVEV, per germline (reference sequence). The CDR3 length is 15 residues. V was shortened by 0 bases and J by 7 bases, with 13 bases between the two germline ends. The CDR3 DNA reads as TGTGCCAGCAGTTTATCCAGGGGTCTTACCCAGCCCCAGCATTTT. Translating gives CASSLSRGLTQPQHF.

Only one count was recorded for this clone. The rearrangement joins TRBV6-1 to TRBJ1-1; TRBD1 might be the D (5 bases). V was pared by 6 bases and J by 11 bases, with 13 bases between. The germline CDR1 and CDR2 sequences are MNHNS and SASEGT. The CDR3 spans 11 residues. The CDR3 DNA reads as TGTGCCAGCAGGGACACCCAGGCGGCTTTCTTT. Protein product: CASRDTQAAFF.

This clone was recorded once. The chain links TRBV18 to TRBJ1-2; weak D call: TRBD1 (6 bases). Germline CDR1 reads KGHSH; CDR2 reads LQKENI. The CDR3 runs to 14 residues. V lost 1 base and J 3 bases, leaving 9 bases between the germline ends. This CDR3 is CASSPRQDDYGYTF. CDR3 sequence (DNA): TGTGCCAGCTCACCACGACAGGACGACTATGGCTACACCTTC.

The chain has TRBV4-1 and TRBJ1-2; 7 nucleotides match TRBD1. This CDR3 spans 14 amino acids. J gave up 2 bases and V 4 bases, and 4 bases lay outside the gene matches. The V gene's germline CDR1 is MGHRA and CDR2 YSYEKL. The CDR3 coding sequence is TGCGCCAGCAGCCCACCGGGACAGAACTATGGCTACACCTTC. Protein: CASSPPGQNYGYTF.

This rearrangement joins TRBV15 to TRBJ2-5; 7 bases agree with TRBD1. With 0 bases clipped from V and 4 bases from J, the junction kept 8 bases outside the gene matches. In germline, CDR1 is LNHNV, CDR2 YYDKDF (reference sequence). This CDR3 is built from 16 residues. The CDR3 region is CATSREKPDRAETQYF. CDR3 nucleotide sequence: TGTGCCACCAGCAGAGAGAAACCCGACAGGGCAGAGACCCAGTACTTC.

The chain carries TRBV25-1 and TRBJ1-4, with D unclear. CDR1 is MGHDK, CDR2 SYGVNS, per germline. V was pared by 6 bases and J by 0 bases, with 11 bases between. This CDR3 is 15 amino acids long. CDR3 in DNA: TGTGCCAGCAGCAGGTCACCGACAACTAATGAAAAACTGTTTTTT. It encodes CASSRSPTTNEKLFF. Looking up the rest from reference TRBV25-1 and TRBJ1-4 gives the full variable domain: EADIYQTPRYLVIGTGKKITLECSQTMGHDKMYWYQQDPGMELHLIHYSYGVNSTEKGDLSSESTVSRIRTEHFPLTLESARPSHTSQYLCASSRSPTTNEKLFFGSGTQLSVL.

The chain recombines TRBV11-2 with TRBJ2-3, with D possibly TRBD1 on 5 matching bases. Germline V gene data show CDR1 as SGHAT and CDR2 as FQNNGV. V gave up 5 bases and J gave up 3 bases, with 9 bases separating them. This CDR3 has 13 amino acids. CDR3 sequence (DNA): TGTGCCAGCAGCGGGGCTCGGACAGATACGCAGTATTTT. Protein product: CASSGARTDTQYF. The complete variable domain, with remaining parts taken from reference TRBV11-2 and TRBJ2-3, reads EAGVAQSPRYKIIEKRQSVAFWCNPISGHATLYWYQQILGQGPKLLIQFQNNGVVDDSQLPKDRFSAERLKGVDSTLKIQPAKLEDSAVYLCASSGARTDTQYFGPGTRLTVL.

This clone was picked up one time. CDR3 in DNA: TGTGCCAGCAGTTCTAGGACAGCCTCCTACGAGCAGTACTTC. It is translated as CASSSRTASYEQYF. The chain combines TRBV6-5 with TRBJ2-7; a possible D gene is TRBD1 (6 bases). From germline, CDR1 is MNHEY and CDR2 SVGAGI. Trimming removed 4 bases at V and 0 bases at J, with 10 bases between. This CDR3 comprises 14 residues.

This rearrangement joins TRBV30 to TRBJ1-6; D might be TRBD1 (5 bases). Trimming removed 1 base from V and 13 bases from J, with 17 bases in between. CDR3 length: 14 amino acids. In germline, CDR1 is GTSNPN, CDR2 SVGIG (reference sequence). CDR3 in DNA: TGTGCCTGGAGTGCTTGGACACTTCAGGCGCCCCTCCACTTT. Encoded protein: CAWSAWTLQAPLHF.

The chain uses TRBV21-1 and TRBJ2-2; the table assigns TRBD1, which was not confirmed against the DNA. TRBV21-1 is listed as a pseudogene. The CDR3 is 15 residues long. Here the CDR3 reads CASSKQGANTGELFF. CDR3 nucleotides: TGTGCCAGCAGCAAACAGGGGGCGAACACCGGGGAGCTGTTTTTT.

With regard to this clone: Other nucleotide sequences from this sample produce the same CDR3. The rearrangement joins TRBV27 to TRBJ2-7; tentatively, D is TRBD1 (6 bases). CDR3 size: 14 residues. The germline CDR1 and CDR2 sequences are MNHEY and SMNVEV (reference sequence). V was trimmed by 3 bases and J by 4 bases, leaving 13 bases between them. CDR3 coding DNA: TGTGCCAGCAGTTTGTCAACCCAGGGGTACGAGCAGTACTTC. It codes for CASSLSTQGYEQYF.

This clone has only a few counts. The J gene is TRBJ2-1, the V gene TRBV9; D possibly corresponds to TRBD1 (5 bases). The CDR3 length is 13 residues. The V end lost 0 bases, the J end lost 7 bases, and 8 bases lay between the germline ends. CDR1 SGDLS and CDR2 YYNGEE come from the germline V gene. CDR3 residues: CASSVATENEQFF. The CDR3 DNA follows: TGTGCCAGCAGCGTAGCGACAGAAAATGAGCAGTTCTTC.

In DNA form, the CDR3 reads TGTGCCTGGGGACTGGGGGCCTCCTACGAGCAGTACTTC. Protein sequence: CAWGLGASYEQYF. The J gene is TRBJ2-7, the V gene TRBV30, with D maybe TRBD1 (6 bases). Germline-derived CDR1 and CDR2 are GTSNPN and SVGIG (reference sequence). The CDR3 is made up of 13 amino acids. The V and J ends lost 5 bases and 0 bases respectively, with 11 bases between them.

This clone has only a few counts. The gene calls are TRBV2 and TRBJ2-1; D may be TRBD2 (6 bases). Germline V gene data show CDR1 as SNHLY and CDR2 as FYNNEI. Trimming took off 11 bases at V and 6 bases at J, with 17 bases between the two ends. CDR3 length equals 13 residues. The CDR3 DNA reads TGTGCCTTACGACTAGGAATGAGCAATGAGCAGTTCTTC. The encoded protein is CALRLGMSNEQFF.